Each of the 20 T cell receptor beta chains below was sequenced from the same sample in a study of blood T cells in healthy people across ages. With a J-beta primer mix and a sample-barcoded 5' primer, a second PCR ran roughly 7 to 11 cycles. TCRdb independently ran MiXCR on the 5' RACE reads; one entry per CDR3 protein. The table has under 800,000 distinct CDR3 sequences, around 21% seen once. The sequenced material came from blood. The source is a man aged 70-80 years in good health.

This chain uses TRBV3-1 with TRBJ2-1; the D gene is possibly TRBD2 (6 bases). The CDR3 extends over 13 amino acids. V shed 1 base and J shed 9 bases, with 10 bases lying between them. Germline assignment: CDR1 LGHDT and CDR2 YNNKEL (reference sequence). The CDR3 sequence is CASSQGRGTEQFF. DNA for the CDR3: TGTGCCAGCAGCCAAGGACGGGGGACTGAGCAGTTCTTC.

J is TRBJ1-2 and V is TRBV12-5; D remains unclear. This CDR3 has 16 amino acids. The germline V gene has CDR1 LGHNT and CDR2 FRNRAP. Trimming stripped 6 bases from V and 0 bases from J, with 17 bases between. CDR3 in amino acids: CASGKGEISANYGYTF. CDR3 sequence (DNA): TGTGCTAGTGGGAAGGGCGAGATATCAGCTAACTATGGCTACACCTTC. The full variable domain, completed using reference TRBV12-5 and TRBJ1-2, is DARVTQTPRHKVTEMGQEVTMRCQPILGHNTVFWYRQTMMQGLELLAYFRNRAPLDDSGMPKDRFSAEMPDATLATLKIQPSEPRDSAVYFCASGKGEISANYGYTFGSGTRLTVV.

The chain has TRBV7-2 and TRBJ2-5; 15 nucleotides match TRBD2. This CDR3 is built from 18 residues. CDR1 is SGHTA and CDR2 is FQGNSA in the germline V gene. V shed 1 base and J 4 bases; nucleotides not matched to a gene: 7. The DNA for the CDR3 is TGTGCCAGCAGCTTAGGGGGACTAGCGGGAGGTTTGGCAGAGACCCAGTACTTC. Translation gives CASSLGGLAGGLAETQYF.

This clonotype was seen more than once but under ten times. The V and J genes are TRBV6-1 and TRBJ1-5; no clear D gene. Germline V gene lookup returns CDR1 MNHNS and CDR2 SASEGT. The CDR3 is 13 residues long. The V gene lost 8 bases and the J gene lost 0 bases, with 8 bases spanning the gap. This chain's CDR3 is CASGGNSNQPQHF. The DNA for the CDR3 is TGTGCCAGCGGAGGGAATAGCAATCAGCCCCAGCATTTT.

The chain couples TRBV7-8 to TRBJ2-3, with D uncertain. Germline V gene lookup returns CDR1 SGHVS and CDR2 FQNEAQ. V gave up 4 bases and J gave up 1 base, with 12 bases separating them. This CDR3 contains 15 residues. Here the CDR3 reads CASSSLNVGTDTQYF. The CDR3, as DNA: TGTGCCAGCAGCTCTTTGAATGTCGGCACAGATACGCAGTATTTT.

This clonotype was detected only a few times. V gene TRBV12-3 or TRBV12-4 combines with J gene TRBJ1-2; 7 bases map to TRBD1. This CDR3 spans 15 amino acids. V shed 4 bases and J 8 bases; nucleotides not matched to a gene: 13. The CDR3 DNA follows: TGTGCCAGCAGTTCAGGGCAGGGGGGTTCAGGAGGCTACACCTTC. It codes for CASSSGQGGSGGYTF.

This clonotype was counted between two and nine times. V and J are TRBV7-2 and TRBJ2-2, with TRBD1 matching 8 bases. The CDR3 runs to 16 residues. J was trimmed by 2 bases and V by 6 bases; bases with no gene match: 8. Germline CDR1 SGHTA, CDR2 FQGNSA. Here the CDR3 reads CASSRQTGGNTGELFF. The CDR3 DNA follows: TGTGCCAGCAGTCGCCAAACAGGGGGAAACACCGGGGAGCTGTTTTTT.

This chain joins TRBV27 and TRBJ2-7, with 14 positions matching TRBD2. V trimming: 5 bases; J trimming: 4 bases; junction bases outside the gene matches: 10. This CDR3 spans 17 amino acids. Germline CDR1 and CDR2: MNHEY and SMNVEV (reference sequence). CDR3 bases: TGTGCCAGCAGTCCTCTCGGGACTAGCGGGAGCGCATACGAGCAGTACTTC. Protein product: CASSPLGTSGSAYEQYF.

The chain recombines TRBV27 with TRBJ2-5, with 9 positions matching TRBD2. TRBJ2-1 matches the DNA end more closely, so the J call is doubtful. Germline V CDR1 and CDR2: MNHEY, SMNVEV (reference sequence). CDR3 size: 15 residues. The CDR3, as DNA: TGTGCCAGCAACCCGGGACTAGCTGCGAGGAATGAGCAGTTCTTC. Translated: CASNPGLAARNEQFF.

This clonotype was seen more than once but under ten times. The V call is TRBV20-1, the J call TRBJ2-2; tentatively, D is TRBD2 (5 bases). V was shortened by 2 bases and J by 3 bases, with 13 bases between the two germline ends. CDR3 size: 15 residues. Germline CDR1 reads DFQATT; CDR2 reads SNEGSKA (reference sequence). In DNA, the CDR3 is TGCAGTGCTAGAAGGGCCCCCGGGGACACCGGGGAGCTGTTTTTT. Translated: CSARRAPGDTGELFF.

Details on this clonotype: Sequence at one end of the junction differs from germline and may be a read error. This chain joins TRBV6-1 and TRBJ1-1; 8 positions agree with TRBD1. CDR3 length: 13 amino acids. Germline loops: CDR1 MNHNS, CDR2 SASEGT. The CDR3 DNA is TGTGCCAGCGCGGGACAGGCGGCCACTGAAACTTTCTTT. Amino acid sequence: CASAGQAATETFF.

The CDR3 loop reads CSVDVAGVTTDTQYF. CDR3 bases: TGCAGCGTTGACGTAGCGGGAGTAACCACAGATACGCAGTATTTT. This chain links TRBV29-1 with TRBJ2-3; 9 bases are a match to TRBD2. Germline V gives CDR1 SQVTM, CDR2 ANQGSEA. The CDR3 runs 15 residues. V lost 3 bases and J lost 2; bases outside the gene matches: 6.

This clonotype has only a few counts. The rearrangement links TRBV28 to TRBJ2-1; perhaps TRBD2 as D (7 bases). Gene TRBJ2-7 matches the end of the DNA better, so the J call may be wrong. CDR1 is MDHEN, CDR2 SYDVKM, per germline. CDR3 length: 12 residues. The CDR3 loop reads CAGGRGSYEQYF. CDR3 in DNA: TGTGCCGGGGGGAGGGGGTCTTACGAGCAGTACTTC.

This clonotype has only a few counts. The junction shows a germline mismatch at one end, possibly a read error. V is TRBV7-7 and J is TRBJ2-1; D not resolved. Looked up from germline, CDR1 is SSHAT and CDR2 is FNYEAQ (reference sequence). This CDR3 is built from 14 residues. CDR3 in DNA: TGTGCTAGCAGCCTCTATGGACGCTACAATGAGCAGTTCTTC. This gives the protein CASSLYGRYNEQFF.

The chain employs TRBV2 and TRBJ2-5, with 10 bases that match TRBD2. The end of the DNA fits TRBJ2-1 better, so the J call may be wrong. This CDR3 contains 17 residues. From germline, CDR1 is SNHLY and CDR2 FYNNEI. The CDR3 sequence: CASSEVWRTSGFNEQFF. The CDR3 bases are TGTGCCAGCAGTGAAGTGTGGAGGACTAGCGGCTTCAATGAGCAGTTCTTC.

This clonotype was counted only a few times. The chain carries TRBV9 and TRBJ2-7; perhaps TRBD2 as D (5 bases). CDR1 and CDR2 from the germline V gene are SGDLS and YYNGEE. CDR3 length equals 15 residues. V gave up 3 bases and J gave up 5 bases, with 18 bases separating them. CDR3 amino acids: CASSAFGELGHEQYF. As DNA, the CDR3 is TGTGCCAGCAGCGCGTTTGGGGAGCTTGGGCACGAGCAGTACTTC.

As concerns this clonotype: Its ends do not fully match the called genes, so a read error is possible. This rearrangement joins TRBV7-3 to TRBJ2-1; perhaps TRBD2 as D (5 bases). CDR3 length equals 16 residues. Per germline, CDR1 SGHTA and CDR2 FQGTGA. CDR3 sequence reads: CASRPRERSSYDEQFF. CDR3 DNA sequence: TGTGCCAGCAGGCCGAGGGAGCGGAGCTCCTACGATGAGCAGTTCTTC.

This clonotype appeared many times. The CDR3 DNA reads as TGTGCCAGCAGTTTATTGAGCTCCTACAATGAGCAGTTCTTC. It codes for CASSLLSSYNEQFF. The gene calls are TRBV27 and TRBJ2-1; no definite D call. CDR1 is MNHEY, CDR2 SMNVEV, per germline (reference sequence). V shed 1 base and J shed 0 bases, with 4 bases lying between them. This CDR3 has 14 residues.

J is TRBJ2-1 and V is TRBV20-1; tentative D call: TRBD2 (6 bases). The germline V gene has CDR1 DFQATT and CDR2 SNEGSKA (reference sequence). The CDR3 has 15 amino acids. V lost 3 bases and J 9 bases, leaving 21 bases between the germline ends. This chain's CDR3 is CSARERLVWAPEQFF. The CDR3 nucleotides are TGCAGTGCTAGGGAAAGACTAGTCTGGGCGCCTGAGCAGTTCTTC.

The DNA of the CDR3 is TGTGCCAGCAGTTTCCGTGGCCTTTTCAACAATGAGCAGTTCTTC. This encodes CASSFRGLFNNEQFF. The chain joins TRBV6-2 or TRBV6-3 to TRBJ2-1, with no clear D. The CDR3 has 15 residues. V was trimmed by 4 bases and J by 5 bases, leaving 15 bases between them. Per the germline V gene, CDR1 is MNHEY and CDR2 is SVGEGT.